The 7 T cell receptor beta chains below all came from one sample that was sequenced in a study of blood T cell repertoires in COVID-19. The assay was immunoSEQ multiplex PCR, and TCRdb's table has in-frame clones only and misses some. The sample contains around 200,000 clones, around 90% of which appear only once. What was sequenced was peripheral blood. Receptors were obtained from a man aged 35 to 55 with acute or convalescent COVID-19.

The V call is TRBV27, the J call TRBJ1-2; 9 bases align to TRBD1. V dropped 10 bases and J dropped 7; count of bases not matched to a gene: 7. Per the germline V gene, CDR1 is MNHEY and CDR2 is SMNVEV (reference sequence). The CDR3 is 12 amino acids. CDR3 loop: CATRTGAGGYTF. DNA of the CDR3: TGTGCCACCCGGACAGGGGCGGGTGGCTACACCTTC.

This clone appeared a few times. Here the CDR3 reads CASSFRQGYGYTF. DNA of the CDR3: TGTGCCAGCAGTTTTAGGCAGGGCTATGGCTACACCTTC. V usage is TRBV27 and J usage is TRBJ1-2; maybe TRBD1 (5 bases). CDR3 length: 13 amino acids. The V and J ends lost 3 bases and 4 bases respectively, with 9 bases between them. Germline V lookup: CDR1 MNHEY, CDR2 SMNVEV (reference sequence).

V gene TRBV7-6 combines with J gene TRBJ2-3, with 12 bases that match TRBD2. Trimming cost V 5 bases and J 1 base; bases outside gene matches: 13. Germline lookup yields CDR1 SGHVS and CDR2 FNYEAQ. The CDR3 runs 19 residues. This CDR3 is CASSPSRLAGAGGTDTQYF. The DNA of the CDR3 is TGTGCCAGCAGCCCTAGCCGACTAGCGGGGGCCGGGGGCACAGATACGCAGTATTTT.

The rearrangement links TRBV6-1 to TRBJ1-2; D is uncertain. The germline V and J ends were trimmed by 1 base and 3 bases, with 12 bases remaining between them. Looked up from germline, CDR1 is MNHNS and CDR2 is SASEGT. CDR3 length: 15 amino acids. DNA of the CDR3: TGTGCCAGCAGTGAAGGTATACTTCCGTACTATGGCTACACCTTC. Translation gives CASSEGILPYYGYTF.

The J gene is TRBJ2-7, the V gene TRBV19; tentative D call: TRBD2 (5 bases). CDR3 size: 13 residues. Looked up from germline, CDR1 is LNHDA and CDR2 is SQIVND (reference sequence). Trimming removed 3 bases at V and 6 bases at J, with 12 bases between. Written as DNA, the CDR3 is TGTGCCAGTAGTATTATTGAGGGCGCCGAGCAGTACTTC. Translation: CASSIIEGAEQYF.

V gene TRBV7-6 combines with J gene TRBJ1-3, with D uncertain. CDR3 length: 14 residues. From germline, CDR1 is SGHVS and CDR2 FNYEAQ. Trimming took off 5 bases at V and 0 bases at J, with 8 bases between the two ends. The CDR3 sequence is CASSPGISGNTIYF. The CDR3 DNA is TGTGCCAGCAGCCCAGGAATCTCTGGAAACACCATATATTTT.

The chain couples TRBV12-3 or TRBV12-4 to TRBJ2-5; 7 nucleotides line up with TRBD1. Losses at the gene ends were 7 bases for V and 1 base for J; bases not matched to a gene: 3. CDR3 length: 13 amino acids. CDR3 DNA sequence: TGTGCCAGCACCGACAGGGTCCAAGAGACCCAGTACTTC. Its translation is CASTDRVQETQYF.